Only a few counts were recorded for the clone carrying this T cell receptor (beta chain). These data come from a study of blood T cells in healthy people across ages. It was with a sample-barcoded 5' primer and a J-beta primer mix that a second PCR of roughly 7 to 11 cycles was run. TCRdb processed the 5' RACE reads anew with MiXCR; each CDR3 protein has one entry. The repertoire consists of over a million distinct CDR3 sequences, with approximately 60% occurring once and the leading ten covering 6.5% to 8.5%. The CDR3 is 16 residues long. With 3 bases clipped from V and 9 bases from J, the junction kept 14 bases outside the gene matches. Germline V CDR1 and CDR2: DFQATT, SNEGSKA (reference sequence).

The receptor was isolated from a man aged 18 to 29 in good health. This chain connects TRBV20-1 to TRBJ2-1, with 10 nucleotides matching TRBD2. The sample comprised blood. The CDR3 DNA reads TGCAGTGCTAGTCATGCTAGCGGGAGTACCTACGGTGAGCAGTTCTTC. Translated, it gives CSASHASGSTYGEQFF.